This TCR beta chain was recorded in a study of blood T cells in healthy people across ages. Study results and limitations: Aged donors had fewer naive CD4+ cells and lower diversity than long-lived donors.

Combining a sample-barcoded 5' primer with a J-beta primer mix, a second PCR ran for about 7 to 12 cycles. TCRdb analysed the 5' RACE reads with MiXCR anew, one entry per CDR3 protein. The sample holds about 380,000 distinct CDR3 sequences, about 52% seen once. A word on this clonotype: Its matching antigen is unknown.

CDR1 is SGHDN and CDR2 is FVKESK in the germline V gene. The CDR3 runs to 14 residues. V was pared by 3 bases and J by 2 bases, with 10 bases between. What was sequenced was blood. The rearrangement joins TRBV14 to TRBJ1-2, with D possibly TRBD1 on 5 matching bases. This receptor was taken from a man between 60 and 70 years old in good health. The CDR3 protein is CASSQYGGNYGYTF. CDR3 sequence (DNA): TGTGCCAGCAGCCAGTATGGGGGAAACTATGGCTACACCTTC.